What follows are 6 T cell receptor beta chains derived from one specimen sequenced in a study of cytomegalovirus exposure and HLA in healthy donors. In the PCR, 60 Vbeta and 13 Jbeta primers were used. Assay used: immunoSEQ multiplex PCR; TCRdb lists only in-frame clones, some missing. Here the sample spans 140,000 to 150,000 clones, roughly 9.7% being singletons. The sequencing sample was made of PBMCs. The receptors were gathered from a man aged 50 to 60 in good health and CMV-seronegative.

This clone was counted a few times. The chain employs TRBV5-1 and TRBJ1-3; 10 bases are a match to TRBD1. The V segment lost 0 bases and the J segment 0 bases; nucleotides outside the gene matches: 3. There are 17 residues in the CDR3. The germline V gene encodes CDR1 SGHRS and CDR2 YFSETQ. The CDR3 is CASSLGDRGPSGNTIYF. The CDR3, as DNA: TGCGCCAGCAGCTTGGGTGACAGGGGGCCCTCTGGAAACACCATATATTTT.

There are a few counts of this clone. The rearrangement links TRBV7-9 to TRBJ2-3; no clear D gene. The germline CDR1 and CDR2 sequences are SEHNR and FQNEAQ (reference sequence). The CDR3 loop spans 15 amino acids. Trimming removed 1 base at V and 5 bases at J, with 13 bases between. The CDR3 DNA is TGTGCCAGCAGCTTAGGAGTAGAAGCACGAGATACGCAGTATTTT. Translating it yields CASSLGVEARDTQYF.

V gene TRBV5-8 combines with J gene TRBJ1-1; 7 bases map to TRBD1. The CDR3 covers 15 residues. The junction had 6 bases not matched to a gene; V was cut back by 4 bases and J by 0 bases. The germline CDR1 and CDR2 sequences are SGHTS and YDEGEE. CDR3 sequence (DNA): TGTGCCAGCAGCCCGGCGGGGACAGTGAACACTGAAGCTTTCTTT. Translated: CASSPAGTVNTEAFF.

V is TRBV18 and J is TRBJ2-1; TRBD2 aligns across 8 bases. The length of the CDR3 is 17 residues. Per the germline V gene, CDR1 is KGHSH and CDR2 is LQKENI. Trimming took 3 bases from V and 7 from J; bases not matched to a gene: 14. In DNA, the CDR3 is TGTGCCAGCTCACCGTATTCGAGCGGGGGCGTGGGGAATGAGCAGTTCTTC. It is translated as CASSPYSSGGVGNEQFF.

A few counts support this clone. This chain joins TRBV30 and TRBJ2-4; no clear D gene. Trimming removed 2 bases at V and 5 bases at J, with 25 bases between. The CDR3 is 18 residues long. Germline values: CDR1 GTSNPN, CDR2 SVGIG (reference sequence). The CDR3 spells CAWSRRLEPGGYENIQYF. In DNA form, the CDR3 reads TGTGCCTGGAGTCGGAGACTCGAACCGGGTGGGTACGAAAACATTCAGTACTTC. Filled out from reference TRBV30 and TRBJ2-4, the complete variable domain reads SQTIHQWPATLVQPVGSPLSLECTVEGTSNPNLYWYRQAAGRGLQLLFYSVGIGQISSEVPQNLSASRPQDRQFILSSKKLLLSDSGFYLCAWSRRLEPGGYENIQYFGAGTRLSVL.

This clone was detected a few times. The rearrangement links TRBV10-3 to TRBJ2-7; 7 nucleotides agree with TRBD2. V was pared by 4 bases and J by 0 bases, with 9 bases of the junction left unmatched. This CDR3 has 16 amino acids. Germline V gives CDR1 ENHRY, CDR2 SYGVKD. This chain's CDR3 is CAISVASGKSSYEQYF. As DNA, the CDR3 is TGTGCCATCAGTGTTGCTAGCGGCAAGAGCTCCTACGAGCAGTACTTC.